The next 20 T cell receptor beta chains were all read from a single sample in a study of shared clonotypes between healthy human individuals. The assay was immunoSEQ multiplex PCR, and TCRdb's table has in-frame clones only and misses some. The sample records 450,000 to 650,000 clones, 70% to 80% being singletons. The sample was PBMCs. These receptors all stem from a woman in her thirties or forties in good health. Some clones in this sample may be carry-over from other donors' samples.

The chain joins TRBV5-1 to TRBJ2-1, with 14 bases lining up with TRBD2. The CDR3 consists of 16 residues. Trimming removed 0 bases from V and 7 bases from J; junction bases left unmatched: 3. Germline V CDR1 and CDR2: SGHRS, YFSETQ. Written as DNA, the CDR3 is TGCGCCAGCAGCTTGGTCCGACTAGCGGGAGGGAATGAGCAGTTCTTC. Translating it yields CASSLVRLAGGNEQFF.

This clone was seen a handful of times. The CDR3 DNA reads TGTGCCTGGAGTGGTCAACCGAATCAGCCCCAGCATTTT. It is translated as CAWSGQPNQPQHF. V usage is TRBV30 and J usage is TRBJ1-5; no reliable D call. Per the germline V gene, CDR1 is GTSNPN and CDR2 is SVGIG (reference sequence). The V end was cut by 1 base, the J end by 4 bases, with 8 bases between. The CDR3 covers 13 residues.

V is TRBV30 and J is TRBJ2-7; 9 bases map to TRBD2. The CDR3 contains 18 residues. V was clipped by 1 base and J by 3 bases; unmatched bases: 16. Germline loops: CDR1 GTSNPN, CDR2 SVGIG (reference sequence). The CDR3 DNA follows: TGTGCCTGGAGTGCAAATCATCCGCTAGCGGGAACCTACTACGAGCAGTACTTC. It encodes CAWSANHPLAGTYYEQYF.

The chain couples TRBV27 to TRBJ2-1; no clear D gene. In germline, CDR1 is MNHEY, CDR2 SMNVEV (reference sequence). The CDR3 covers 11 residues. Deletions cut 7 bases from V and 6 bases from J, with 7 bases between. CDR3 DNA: TGTGCCAGCATGTGGGCCAATGAGCAGTTCTTC. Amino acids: CASMWANEQFF.

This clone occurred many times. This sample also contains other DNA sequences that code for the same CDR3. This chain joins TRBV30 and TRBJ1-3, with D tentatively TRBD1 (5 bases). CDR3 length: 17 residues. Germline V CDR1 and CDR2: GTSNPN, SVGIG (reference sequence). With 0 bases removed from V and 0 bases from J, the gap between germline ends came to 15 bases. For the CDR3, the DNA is TGTGCCTGGAGTGTTAGGGGTCGGTATATCTCTGGAAACACCATATATTTT. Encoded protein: CAWSVRGRYISGNTIYF.

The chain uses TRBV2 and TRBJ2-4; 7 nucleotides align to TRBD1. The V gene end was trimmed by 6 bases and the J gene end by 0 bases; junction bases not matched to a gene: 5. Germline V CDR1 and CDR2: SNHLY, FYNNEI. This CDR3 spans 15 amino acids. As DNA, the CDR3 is TGTGCCAGCAGGGTGGGACAGCTAGCCAAAAACATTCAGTACTTC. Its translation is CASRVGQLAKNIQYF.

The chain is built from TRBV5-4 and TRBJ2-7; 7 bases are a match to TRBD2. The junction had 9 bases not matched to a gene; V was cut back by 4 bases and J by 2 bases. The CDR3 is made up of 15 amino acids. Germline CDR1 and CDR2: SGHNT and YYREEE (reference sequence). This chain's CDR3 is CASSPSGGPTYEQYF. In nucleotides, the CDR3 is TGTGCCAGCAGCCCTAGCGGAGGCCCTACCTACGAGCAGTACTTC. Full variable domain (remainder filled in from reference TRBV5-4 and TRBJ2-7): ETGVTQSPTHLIKTRGQQVTLRCSSQSGHNTVSWYQQALGQGPQFIFQYYREEENGRGNFPPRFSGLQFPNYSSELNVNALELDDSALYLCASSPSGGPTYEQYFGPGTRLTVT.

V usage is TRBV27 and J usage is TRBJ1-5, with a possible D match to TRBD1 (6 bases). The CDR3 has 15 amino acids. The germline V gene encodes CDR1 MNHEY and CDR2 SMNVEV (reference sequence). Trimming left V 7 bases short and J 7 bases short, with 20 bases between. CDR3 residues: CASTPTGASMQPQHF. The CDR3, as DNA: TGTGCCAGCACCCCGACGGGGGCTTCAATGCAGCCCCAGCATTTT.

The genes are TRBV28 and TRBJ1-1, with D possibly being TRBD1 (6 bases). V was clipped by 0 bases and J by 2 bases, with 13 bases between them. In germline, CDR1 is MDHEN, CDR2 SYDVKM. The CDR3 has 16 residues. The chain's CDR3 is CASSLWDTGPNTEAFF. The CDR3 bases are TGTGCCAGCAGTTTATGGGATACAGGGCCTAACACTGAAGCTTTCTTT.

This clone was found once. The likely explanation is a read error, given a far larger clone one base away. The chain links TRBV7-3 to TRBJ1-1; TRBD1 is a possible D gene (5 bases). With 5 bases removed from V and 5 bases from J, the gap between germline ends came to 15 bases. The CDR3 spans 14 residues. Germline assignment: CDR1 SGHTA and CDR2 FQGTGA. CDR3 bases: TGTGCCAGCAGCCCTCGAGGGGCTTGTACTGAAGCTTTCTTT. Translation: CASSPRGACTEAFF.

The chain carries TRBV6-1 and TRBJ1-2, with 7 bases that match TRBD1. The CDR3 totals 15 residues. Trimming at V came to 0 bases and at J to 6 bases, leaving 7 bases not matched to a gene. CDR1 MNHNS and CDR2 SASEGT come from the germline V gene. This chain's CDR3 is CASSEALTGVHGYTF. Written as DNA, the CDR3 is TGTGCCAGCAGTGAAGCGCTTACAGGGGTCCATGGCTACACCTTC.

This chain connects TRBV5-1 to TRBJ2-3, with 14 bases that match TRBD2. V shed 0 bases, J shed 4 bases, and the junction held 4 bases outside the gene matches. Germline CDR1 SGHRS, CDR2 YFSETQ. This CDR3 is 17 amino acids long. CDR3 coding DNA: TGCGCCAGCAGCTTGGAGCCGGGACTAGCGGGAGCAGATACGCAGTATTTT. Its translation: CASSLEPGLAGADTQYF.

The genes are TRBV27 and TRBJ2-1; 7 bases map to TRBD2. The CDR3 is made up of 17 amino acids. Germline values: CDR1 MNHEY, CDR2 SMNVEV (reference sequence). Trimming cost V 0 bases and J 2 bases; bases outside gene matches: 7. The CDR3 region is CASSLSGTTGAYNEQFF. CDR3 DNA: TGTGCCAGCAGTTTATCCGGGACTACTGGGGCCTACAATGAGCAGTTCTTC.

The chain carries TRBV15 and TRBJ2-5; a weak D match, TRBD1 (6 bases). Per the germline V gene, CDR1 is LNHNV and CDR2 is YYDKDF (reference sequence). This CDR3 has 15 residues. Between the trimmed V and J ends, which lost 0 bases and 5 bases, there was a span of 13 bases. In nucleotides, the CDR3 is TGTGCCACCAGCAGAGACCAGACAGGCGGGGAGACCCAGTACTTC. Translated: CATSRDQTGGETQYF.

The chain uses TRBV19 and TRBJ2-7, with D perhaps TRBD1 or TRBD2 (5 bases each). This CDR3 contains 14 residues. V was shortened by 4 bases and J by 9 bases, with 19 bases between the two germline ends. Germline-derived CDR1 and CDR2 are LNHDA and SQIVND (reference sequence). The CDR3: CASSTKSGPAPQYF. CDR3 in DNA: TGTGCCAGTAGTACAAAATCGGGACCCGCCCCGCAGTACTTC.

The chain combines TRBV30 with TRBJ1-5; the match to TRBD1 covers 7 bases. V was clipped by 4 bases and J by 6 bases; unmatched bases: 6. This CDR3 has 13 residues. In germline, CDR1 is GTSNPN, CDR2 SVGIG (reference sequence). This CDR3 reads CAWNDREGQPQHF. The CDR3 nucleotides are TGTGCCTGGAACGACAGGGAGGGTCAGCCCCAGCATTTT.

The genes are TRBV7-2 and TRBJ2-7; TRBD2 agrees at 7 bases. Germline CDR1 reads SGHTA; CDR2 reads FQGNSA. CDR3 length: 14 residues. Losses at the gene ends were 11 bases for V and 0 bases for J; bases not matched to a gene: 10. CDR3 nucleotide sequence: TGTGCCGGAGCGTATGCTAGCGGCTCCTACGAGCAGTACTTC. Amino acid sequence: CAGAYASGSYEQYF.

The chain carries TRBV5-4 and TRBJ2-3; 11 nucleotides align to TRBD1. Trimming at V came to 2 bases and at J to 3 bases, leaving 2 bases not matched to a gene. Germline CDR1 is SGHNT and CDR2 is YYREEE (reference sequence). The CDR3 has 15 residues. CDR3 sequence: CASSFGTGGTDTQYF. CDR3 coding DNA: TGTGCCAGCAGCTTCGGGACAGGGGGAACAGATACGCAGTATTTT. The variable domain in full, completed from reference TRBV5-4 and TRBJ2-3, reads ETGVTQSPTHLIKTRGQQVTLRCSSQSGHNTVSWYQQALGQGPQFIFQYYREEENGRGNFPPRFSGLQFPNYSSELNVNALELDDSALYLCASSFGTGGTDTQYFGPGTRLTVL.

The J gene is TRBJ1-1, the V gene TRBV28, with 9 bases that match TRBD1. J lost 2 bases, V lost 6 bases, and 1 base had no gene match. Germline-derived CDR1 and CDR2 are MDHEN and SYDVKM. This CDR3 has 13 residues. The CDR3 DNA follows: TGTGCCAGCAGGGACAGGGGTAACACTGAAGCTTTCTTT. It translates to CASRDRGNTEAFF.

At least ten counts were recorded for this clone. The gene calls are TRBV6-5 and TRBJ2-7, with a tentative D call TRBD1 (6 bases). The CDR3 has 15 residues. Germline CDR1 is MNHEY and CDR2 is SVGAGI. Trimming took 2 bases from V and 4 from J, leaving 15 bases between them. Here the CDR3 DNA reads TGTGCCAGCAGTTACGGAACAGGGAACCTATACGAGCAGTACTTC. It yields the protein CASSYGTGNLYEQYF.